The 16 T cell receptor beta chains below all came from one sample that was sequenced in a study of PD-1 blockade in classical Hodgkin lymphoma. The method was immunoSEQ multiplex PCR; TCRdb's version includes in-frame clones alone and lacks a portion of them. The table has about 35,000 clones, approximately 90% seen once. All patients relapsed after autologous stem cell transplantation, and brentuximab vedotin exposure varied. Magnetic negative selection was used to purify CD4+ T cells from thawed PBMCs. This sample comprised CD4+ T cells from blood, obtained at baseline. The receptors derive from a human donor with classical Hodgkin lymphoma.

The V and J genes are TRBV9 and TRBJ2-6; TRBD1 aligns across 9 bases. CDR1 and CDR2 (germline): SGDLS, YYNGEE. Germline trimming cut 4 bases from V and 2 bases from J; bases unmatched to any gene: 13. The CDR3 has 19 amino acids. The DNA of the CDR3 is TGTGCCAGCAGCCTAGAACGGGACAGGGTGCGGCCTGGGGCCAACGTCCTGACTTTC. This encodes CASSLERDRVRPGANVLTF.

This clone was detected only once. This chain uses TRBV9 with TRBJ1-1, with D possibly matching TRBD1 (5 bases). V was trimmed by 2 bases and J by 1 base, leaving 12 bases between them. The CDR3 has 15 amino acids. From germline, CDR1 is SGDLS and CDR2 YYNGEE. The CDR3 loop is CASSVQAGTNTEAFF. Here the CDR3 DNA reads TGTGCCAGCAGCGTTCAGGCAGGGACGAACACTGAAGCTTTCTTT.

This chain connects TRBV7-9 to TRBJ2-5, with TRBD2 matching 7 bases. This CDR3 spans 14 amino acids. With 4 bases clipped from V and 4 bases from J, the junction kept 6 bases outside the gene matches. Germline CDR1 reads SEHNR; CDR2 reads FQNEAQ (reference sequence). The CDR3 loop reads CASSWGRDSETQYF. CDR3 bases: TGTGCCAGCAGCTGGGGGAGGGATTCAGAGACCCAGTACTTC.

DNA of the CDR3: TGTGCCAGCCTACCTTCTAGCGGGGCTTCCTACAATGAGCAGTTCTTC. Encoded protein: CASLPSSGASYNEQFF. The gene calls are TRBV7-2 and TRBJ2-1, with 9 bases lining up with TRBD2. The CDR3 contains 16 residues. The germline V gene has CDR1 SGHTA and CDR2 FQGNSA. V was clipped by 8 bases and J by 1 base; unmatched bases: 9. The whole variable domain, filled in from reference TRBV7-2 and TRBJ2-1, reads GAGVSQSPSNKVTEKGKDVELRCDPISGHTALYWYRQSLGQGLEFLIYFQGNSAPDKSGLPSDRFSAERTGGSVSTLTIQRTQQEDSAVYLCASLPSSGASYNEQFFGPGTRLTVL.

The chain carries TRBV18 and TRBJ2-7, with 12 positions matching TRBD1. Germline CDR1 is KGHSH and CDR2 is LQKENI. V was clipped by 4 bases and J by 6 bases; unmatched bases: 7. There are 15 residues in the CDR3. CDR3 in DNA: TGTGCCAGCTCACGGGGGGGACAGGGGGCCAGCGAGCAGTACTTC. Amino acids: CASSRGGQGASEQYF.

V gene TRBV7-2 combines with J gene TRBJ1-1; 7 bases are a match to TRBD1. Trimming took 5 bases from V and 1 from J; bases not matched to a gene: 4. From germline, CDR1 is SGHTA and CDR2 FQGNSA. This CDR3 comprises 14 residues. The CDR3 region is CASSTDRWNTEAFF. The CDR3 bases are TGTGCCAGCAGCACGGACAGGTGGAACACTGAAGCTTTCTTT.

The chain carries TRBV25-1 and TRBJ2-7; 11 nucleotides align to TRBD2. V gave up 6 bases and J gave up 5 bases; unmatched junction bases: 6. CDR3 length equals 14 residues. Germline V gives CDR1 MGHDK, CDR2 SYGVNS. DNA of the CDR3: TGTGCCAGCAGCTTACTAGCGGGAGCTCACGAGCAGTACTTC. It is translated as CASSLLAGAHEQYF.

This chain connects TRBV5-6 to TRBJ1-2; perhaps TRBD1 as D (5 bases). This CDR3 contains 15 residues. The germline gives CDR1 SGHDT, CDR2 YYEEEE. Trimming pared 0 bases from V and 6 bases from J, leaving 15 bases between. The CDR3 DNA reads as TGTGCCAGCAGCTTGGCGGGGGTCTATAAGAATGGCTACACCTTC. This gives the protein CASSLAGVYKNGYTF.

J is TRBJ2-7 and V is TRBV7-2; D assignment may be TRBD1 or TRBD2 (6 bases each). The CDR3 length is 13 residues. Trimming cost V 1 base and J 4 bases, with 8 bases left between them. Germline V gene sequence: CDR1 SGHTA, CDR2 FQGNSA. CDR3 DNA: TGTGCCAGCAGCTTAGGAGGGGGGTACGAGCAGTACTTC. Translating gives CASSLGGGYEQYF.

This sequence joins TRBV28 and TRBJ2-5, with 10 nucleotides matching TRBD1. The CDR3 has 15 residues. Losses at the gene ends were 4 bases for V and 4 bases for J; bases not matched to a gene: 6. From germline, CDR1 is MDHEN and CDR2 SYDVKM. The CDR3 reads CASSSTGGLRETQYF. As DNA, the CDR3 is TGTGCCAGCAGTTCGACAGGGGGCCTGCGAGAGACCCAGTACTTC.

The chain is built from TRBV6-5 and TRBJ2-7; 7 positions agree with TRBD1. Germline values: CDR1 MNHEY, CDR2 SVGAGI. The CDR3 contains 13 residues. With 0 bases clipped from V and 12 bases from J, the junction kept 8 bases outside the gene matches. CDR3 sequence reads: CASSYSVGGALYF. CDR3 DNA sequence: TGTGCCAGCAGTTACTCAGTAGGGGGCGCTTTGTACTTC.

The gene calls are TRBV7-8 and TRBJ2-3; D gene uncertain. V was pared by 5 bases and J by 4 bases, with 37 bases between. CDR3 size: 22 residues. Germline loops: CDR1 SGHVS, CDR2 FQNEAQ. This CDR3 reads CASSAVALSGSRTQQQADTQYF. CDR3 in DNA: TGTGCCAGCAGCGCTGTTGCCTTATCCGGGTCCCGTACCCAACAACAAGCAGATACGCAGTATTTT.

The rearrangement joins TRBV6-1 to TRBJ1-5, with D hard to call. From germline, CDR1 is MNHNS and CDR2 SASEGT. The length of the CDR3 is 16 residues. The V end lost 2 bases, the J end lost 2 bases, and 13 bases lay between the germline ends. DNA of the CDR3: TGTGCCAGCAGTGAATTAGCGGCGGTCGGCAATCAGCCCCAGCATTTT. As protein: CASSELAAVGNQPQHF.

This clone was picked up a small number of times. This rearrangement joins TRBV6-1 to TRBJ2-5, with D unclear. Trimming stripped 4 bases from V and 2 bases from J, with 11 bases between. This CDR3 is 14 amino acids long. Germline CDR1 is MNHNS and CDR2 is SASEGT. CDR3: CASSVVGSQETQYF. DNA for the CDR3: TGTGCCAGCAGTGTGGTAGGCAGTCAAGAGACCCAGTACTTC.

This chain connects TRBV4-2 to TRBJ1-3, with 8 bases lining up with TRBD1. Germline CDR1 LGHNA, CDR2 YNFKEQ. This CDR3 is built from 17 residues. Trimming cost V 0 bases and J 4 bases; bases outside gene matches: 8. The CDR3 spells CASSQDRGTGSGNTIYF. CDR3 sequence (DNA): TGTGCCAGCAGCCAAGATCGTGGGACAGGCTCGGGAAACACCATATATTTT.

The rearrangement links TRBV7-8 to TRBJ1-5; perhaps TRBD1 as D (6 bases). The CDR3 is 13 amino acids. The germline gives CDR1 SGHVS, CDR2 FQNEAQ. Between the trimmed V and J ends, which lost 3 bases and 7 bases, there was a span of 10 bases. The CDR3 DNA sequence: TGTGCCAGCAGCTTGCCTCAGGGGCAGCCCCAGCATTTT. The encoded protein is CASSLPQGQPQHF.